These T cell receptor beta chains were read from a single sample in a study of cytomegalovirus exposure and HLA in healthy donors. TCRdb's copy holds only in-frame clones and misses some; the assay was immunoSEQ multiplex PCR. This sample carries some 130,000 clones, over 50% of them seen once, and the ten largest clones take more than 1.5%. Specimen: PBMCs. Receptors originate from a human donor in good health. Each CDR3 is given with its conserved first and last residue. Fields, in order: D gene, clone size, J gene, V gene, CDR3 DNA, CDR3 protein. A D gene is named only where the DNA matches it firmly. Clone size, where shown, is once, few, many, or a class for clones that have expanded.

D gene: NA
clone size: NA
J gene: TRBJ2-2
V gene: TRBV29-1
CDR3 DNA: TGCAGCGTTGACACAGGGTGGACCGGGGAGCTGTTTTTT
CDR3 protein: CSVDTGWTGELFF

D gene: NA
clone size: NA
J gene: TRBJ2-7
V gene: TRBV6-5
CDR3 DNA: TGTGCCAGCAGTTCCCCCTCGGTTTTCTACGAGCAGTACTTC
CDR3 protein: CASSSPSVFYEQYF

D gene: TRBD1
clone size: NA
J gene: TRBJ1-1
V gene: TRBV5-1
CDR3 DNA: TGCGCCAGCAGATTCACAGGGGGAATGAACACTGAAGCTTTCTTT
CDR3 protein: CASRFTGGMNTEAFF

D gene: TRBD1
clone size: NA
J gene: TRBJ1-1
V gene: TRBV6-5
CDR3 DNA: TGTGCCAGCAGTTACCCCGGACAGGGGTTGACTGAAGCTTTCTTT
CDR3 protein: CASSYPGQGLTEAFF

D gene: TRBD1
clone size: NA
J gene: TRBJ1-4
V gene: TRBV5-1
CDR3 DNA: TGCGCCAGCACCCAGACAGGGGGGAATGAAAAACTGTTTTTT
CDR3 protein: CASTQTGGNEKLFF

D gene: NA
clone size: few
J gene: TRBJ2-7
V gene: TRBV19
CDR3 DNA: TGTGCCAGTAGTATTTCCACTTCCTACGAGCAGTACTTC
CDR3 protein: CASSISTSYEQYF

D gene: TRBD2
clone size: NA
J gene: TRBJ2-1
V gene: TRBV19
CDR3 DNA: TGTGCCAGTAGTCAGACTAGCGGGACTTACAATGAGCAGTTCTTC
CDR3 protein: CASSQTSGTYNEQFF

D gene: NA
clone size: few
J gene: TRBJ2-5
V gene: TRBV20-1
CDR3 DNA: TGCAGTGCTAGAGATAGGGAGGCCCAGTACTTC
CDR3 protein: CSARDREAQYF

D gene: TRBD1
clone size: NA
J gene: TRBJ1-1
V gene: TRBV28
CDR3 DNA: TGTGCCAGCAGGACCGGACAGGGGGTCGCTGAAGCTTTCTTT
CDR3 protein: CASRTGQGVAEAFF

D gene: NA
clone size: NA
J gene: TRBJ2-7
V gene: TRBV19
CDR3 DNA: TGTGCCAGTAGTATACAGAAGTCCTACGAGCAGTACTTC
CDR3 protein: CASSIQKSYEQYF

D gene: NA
clone size: few
J gene: TRBJ2-2
V gene: TRBV9
CDR3 DNA: TGTGCCAGCAGCGTAGTAGCGGACTACACCGGGGAGCTGTTTTTT
CDR3 protein: CASSVVADYTGELFF

D gene: TRBD2
clone size: NA
J gene: TRBJ2-7
V gene: TRBV5-1
CDR3 DNA: TGCGCCAGCAGCTTGGCCGAGGGCGGGAGATTCTACGAGCAGTACTTC
CDR3 protein: CASSLAEGGRFYEQYF

D gene: NA
clone size: NA
J gene: TRBJ2-1
V gene: TRBV9
CDR3 DNA: TGTGCCAGCAGCATCCAGGGACACCTCTCCTACAATGAGCAGTTCTTC
CDR3 protein: CASSIQGHLSYNEQFF

D gene: TRBD2
clone size: NA
J gene: TRBJ2-5
V gene: TRBV4-1
CDR3 DNA: TGCGCCAGCAGCCAAGCGGGTAGCGGGAGTCAAGAGGCCCAGTACTTC
CDR3 protein: CASSQAGSGSQEAQYF

D gene: NA
clone size: NA
J gene: TRBJ2-1
V gene: TRBV6-6
CDR3 DNA: TGTGCCAGCAGTTACGCGGGAAGAGGGGATGAGCAGTTCTTC
CDR3 protein: CASSYAGRGDEQFF

D gene: TRBD2
clone size: NA
J gene: TRBJ2-5
V gene: TRBV7-9
CDR3 DNA: TGTGCCAGCAGCTTTACTAGCGACAAAGAGACCCAGTACTTC
CDR3 protein: CASSFTSDKETQYF

D gene: NA
clone size: NA
J gene: TRBJ1-3
V gene: TRBV28
CDR3 DNA: TGTGCCAGCAGAGGGGGGGGTTCTATAAGAAACACCATATATTTT
CDR3 protein: CASRGGGSIRNTIYF

D gene: NA
clone size: NA
J gene: TRBJ2-3
V gene: TRBV4-2
CDR3 DNA: TGTGCCAGCAGCCAAGATCGACGCGGCGAGACTAGCACAGATACGCAGTATTTT
CDR3 protein: CASSQDRRGETSTDTQYF

D gene: NA
clone size: NA
J gene: TRBJ2-1
V gene: TRBV9
CDR3 DNA: TGTGCCAGCAGCGCCCCGGTCGGTGAGCAGTTCTTC
CDR3 protein: CASSAPVGEQFF

D gene: NA
clone size: NA
J gene: TRBJ2-1
V gene: TRBV5-4
CDR3 DNA: TGTGCCAGCACCCTGGGCATACCCACCTGGAATGAGCAGTTCTTC
CDR3 protein: CASTLGIPTWNEQFF

D gene: TRBD1
clone size: once
J gene: TRBJ2-7
V gene: TRBV9
CDR3 DNA: TGTGCCAGCAGCGGGAACCGACAGGGGGAGCAGTACTTC
CDR3 protein: CASSGNRQGEQYF

D gene: TRBD2
clone size: few
J gene: TRBJ2-1
V gene: TRBV12-5
CDR3 DNA: TGTGCTAGTGGTTTGGTGACTAGCGGCTCTCACAATGAGCAGTTCTTC
CDR3 protein: CASGLVTSGSHNEQFF

D gene: TRBD1
clone size: NA
J gene: TRBJ2-7
V gene: TRBV5-1
CDR3 DNA: TGCGCCAGCAGCCCGGACAGGGGGCGAGAGCAGTACTTC
CDR3 protein: CASSPDRGREQYF

D gene: TRBD1
clone size: NA
J gene: TRBJ2-7
V gene: TRBV5-1
CDR3 DNA: TGCGCCAGCAGCTTGGGGGACAGGGCCCACGAGCAGTACTTC
CDR3 protein: CASSLGDRAHEQYF

D gene: NA
clone size: NA
J gene: TRBJ2-7
V gene: TRBV6-6
CDR3 DNA: TGTGCCAGCAACAGACAGGGACTAGACTCTTACGAGCAGTACTTC
CDR3 protein: CASNRQGLDSYEQYF

D gene: TRBD2
clone size: few
J gene: TRBJ2-7
V gene: TRBV27
CDR3 DNA: TGTGCCAGCCGGCGGACTAGCGGCCACGAGCAGTACTTC
CDR3 protein: CASRRTSGHEQYF

D gene: TRBD1
clone size: NA
J gene: TRBJ2-1
V gene: TRBV27
CDR3 DNA: TGTGCCAGCAGCTACAGGGGGCCCTCGAATTTCTACAATGAGCAGTTCTTC
CDR3 protein: CASSYRGPSNFYNEQFF

D gene: NA
clone size: NA
J gene: TRBJ2-3
V gene: TRBV29-1
CDR3 DNA: TGCAGCGTTCAGGAGGCAGATACGCAGTATTTT
CDR3 protein: CSVQEADTQYF

D gene: TRBD2
clone size: NA
J gene: TRBJ2-5
V gene: TRBV7-2
CDR3 DNA: TGTGCCAGCAGCCTAGCGGGAGGTCCAGAGACCCAGTACTTC
CDR3 protein: CASSLAGGPETQYF

D gene: NA
clone size: NA
J gene: TRBJ2-1
V gene: TRBV5-1
CDR3 DNA: TGCGCCAGCTCCTTTGTAACTCTACCTGACAATGAGCAGTTCTTC
CDR3 protein: CASSFVTLPDNEQFF

D gene: TRBD2
clone size: once
J gene: TRBJ2-3
V gene: TRBV7-2
CDR3 DNA: TGTGCCAGCAGCTTAGACGGGAGGGGAGATACGCAGTATTTT
CDR3 protein: CASSLDGRGDTQYF

D gene: TRBD1
clone size: NA
J gene: TRBJ2-7
V gene: TRBV5-1
CDR3 DNA: TGCGCCAGCAGCATAACTCCAGGGGGCGCGATTCCCTACGAGCAGTACTTC
CDR3 protein: CASSITPGGAIPYEQYF

D gene: TRBD2
clone size: NA
J gene: TRBJ2-7
V gene: TRBV6-1
CDR3 DNA: TGTGCCAGCAATAAACTAGCGGGAGGCCACGAGCAGTACTTC
CDR3 protein: CASNKLAGGHEQYF

D gene: NA
clone size: few
J gene: TRBJ2-2
V gene: TRBV6-5
CDR3 DNA: TGTGCCAGCAGACAGGCCGGGGAGCTGTTTTTT
CDR3 protein: CASRQAGELFF

D gene: TRBD1
clone size: few
J gene: TRBJ2-7
V gene: TRBV19
CDR3 DNA: TGTGCCAGTCGGACAGGGACGGGCGAGCAGTACTTC
CDR3 protein: CASRTGTGEQYF

D gene: NA
clone size: NA
J gene: TRBJ2-2
V gene: TRBV10-3
CDR3 DNA: TGTGCCATCAGGAGTACCCAGGGGGGAGGCGGGGAGCTGTTTTTT
CDR3 protein: CAIRSTQGGGGELFF

D gene: TRBD1
clone size: once
J gene: TRBJ2-1
V gene: TRBV18
CDR3 DNA: TGTGCCAGCTCACCAGGACAGGGGGTGGGCAATGAGCAGTTCTTC
CDR3 protein: CASSPGQGVGNEQFF

D gene: TRBD2
clone size: NA
J gene: TRBJ2-7
V gene: TRBV19
CDR3 DNA: TGTGCCAGTAGTATTCGGACTAGCGGGAGCTCCTACGAGCAGTACTTC
CDR3 protein: CASSIRTSGSSYEQYF

D gene: NA
clone size: NA
J gene: TRBJ2-7
V gene: TRBV4-1
CDR3 DNA: TGCGCCAGCAGCCAAGGGACGGGAAACTACGAGCAGTACTTC
CDR3 protein: CASSQGTGNYEQYF

D gene: TRBD1
clone size: NA
J gene: TRBJ1-2
V gene: TRBV7-9
CDR3 DNA: TGTGCCAGCAGCCCCCCGGACAGGGCATTTGGCTACACCTTC
CDR3 protein: CASSPPDRAFGYTF